These 26 T cell receptor beta chains share one sample of origin, sequenced in a study of blood T cell repertoires in COVID-19. Using immunoSEQ multiplex PCR, the repertoire was profiled, and TCRdb retains in-frame clones only, with some absent. The sample shows tens of thousands of clones, 92% of them seen only once. Sequences were obtained from peripheral blood. The origin of the receptors is a man between 45 and 60 years old with active COVID-19.

The chain has TRBV30 and TRBJ2-4; D ambiguous. This CDR3 region has 14 residues. V shed 0 bases and J shed 2 bases, with 8 bases lying between them. Germline V gives CDR1 GTSNPN, CDR2 SVGIG (reference sequence). As DNA, the CDR3 is TGTGCCTGGAGTGTAACGGGTTCCAAAAACATTCAGTACTTC. Amino acids: CAWSVTGSKNIQYF. The complete variable domain, with remaining parts taken from reference TRBV30 and TRBJ2-4, reads SQTIHQWPATLVQPVGSPLSLECTVEGTSNPNLYWYRQAAGRGLQLLFYSVGIGQISSEVPQNLSASRPQDRQFILSSKKLLLSDSGFYLCAWSVTGSKNIQYFGAGTRLSVL.

The chain links TRBV19 to TRBJ1-1; unclear D gene. The V and J ends lost 4 bases and 1 base respectively, with 13 bases between them. Germline V gene data show CDR1 as LNHDA and CDR2 as SQIVND (reference sequence). The CDR3 loop spans 15 amino acids. The CDR3 loop is CASSNSRVANTEAFF. CDR3 nucleotides: TGTGCCAGTAGTAATTCTCGGGTCGCGAACACTGAAGCTTTCTTT.

The chain recombines TRBV5-1 with TRBJ1-1; no clear D. Trimming removed 5 bases at V and 0 bases at J, with 20 bases between. The CDR3 is made up of 17 amino acids. Germline CDR1 SGHRS, CDR2 YFSETQ. The CDR3 region has the DNA TGCGCCAGCAGTTTAATGCGGGCTTCAACTTTGAACACTGAAGCTTTCTTT. It encodes CASSLMRASTLNTEAFF.

This clone was recorded a few times. The sample holds other DNA sequences that translate to the same CDR3. V gene TRBV15 combines with J gene TRBJ2-7; D is ambiguous. Germline CDR1 is LNHNV and CDR2 is YYDKDF (reference sequence). The CDR3 runs 13 residues. V was cut by 0 bases and J by 4 bases, with 7 bases left in between. CDR3 sequence: CATSRDRSYEQYF. As DNA, the CDR3 is TGTGCCACCAGCAGAGACAGATCGTACGAGCAGTACTTC.

CDR3 DNA: TGTGCCAGCAGCCCGATTGGGGGCATGAACACTGAAGCTTTCTTT. This codes for CASSPIGGMNTEAFF. The V gene is TRBV7-9, the J gene TRBJ1-1; D is perhaps TRBD1 (6 bases). The CDR3 contains 15 residues. Per germline, CDR1 SEHNR and CDR2 FQNEAQ (reference sequence). Trimming shortened V by 5 bases and J by 0 bases, and 13 bases separated the two germline ends.

The chain is built from TRBV12-3 or TRBV12-4 and TRBJ1-6; unclear D gene. The CDR3 is made up of 13 amino acids. The ends were cut back, 3 bases at V and 5 bases at J, with 5 bases in the middle. The CDR3 loop reads CASSLRDNSPLHF. The CDR3 DNA reads as TGTGCCAGCAGTTTGCGCGATAATTCACCCCTCCACTTT.

The V and J genes are TRBV5-1 and TRBJ1-1; D uncertain. Between the trimmed V and J ends, which lost 0 bases and 4 bases, there was a span of 19 bases. Germline CDR1 SGHRS, CDR2 YFSETQ. This CDR3 has 17 amino acids. The CDR3: CASSLEWVRLEGTEAFF. For the CDR3, the DNA is TGCGCCAGCAGCTTGGAGTGGGTTCGCCTAGAGGGCACTGAAGCTTTCTTT.

V is TRBV2 and J is TRBJ2-7, with D unresolved. The CDR3 has 13 residues. The V and J ends lost 6 bases and 0 bases respectively, with 9 bases between them. CDR1 SNHLY and CDR2 FYNNEI come from the germline V gene. The CDR3 coding sequence is TGTGCCAGCAGGCGACATACCTCCTACGAGCAGTACTTC. This encodes CASRRHTSYEQYF.

This chain uses TRBV18 with TRBJ2-2; the match to TRBD1 covers 9 bases. This CDR3 has 16 residues. The V segment lost 5 bases and the J segment 0 bases; nucleotides outside the gene matches: 4. Germline CDR1 is KGHSH and CDR2 is LQKENI. The CDR3 loop reads CASSIGQGTNTGELFF. CDR3 bases: TGTGCCAGCTCAATCGGACAGGGGACGAACACCGGGGAGCTGTTTTTT.

Only a few counts were recorded for this clone. Here the CDR3 DNA reads TGTGCCAGTAGTAAGACTCGGACAGGAGGGAGCTATGGCTACACCTTC. Its protein is CASSKTRTGGSYGYTF. The chain has TRBV19 and TRBJ1-2, with TRBD1 matching over 7 bases. CDR3 size: 16 residues. CDR1 LNHDA and CDR2 SQIVND come from the germline V gene (reference sequence). After removal of 4 bases from V and 4 bases from J, the junction contained 12 bases not matched to a gene.

The chain has TRBV28 and TRBJ1-2, with 10 bases fitting TRBD1. This CDR3 region has 13 residues. CDR1 MDHEN and CDR2 SYDVKM come from the germline V gene. Trimming cost V 6 bases and J 5 bases; bases outside gene matches: 3. CDR3 region: CASRTGGAYGYTF. The CDR3 nucleotides read TGTGCCAGCAGGACAGGGGGCGCTTATGGCTACACCTTC.

In DNA form, the CDR3 reads TGTGCCAGCAGCCAAGAGGCTGTCAACTCCTACGAGCAGTACTTC. Its protein product is CASSQEAVNSYEQYF. V is TRBV4-2 and J is TRBJ2-7; D is unresolved. Germline lookup yields CDR1 LGHNA and CDR2 YNFKEQ. V lost 0 bases and J 0 bases, leaving 9 bases between the germline ends. This CDR3 region has 15 residues.

This clone has a single count. The V call is TRBV27, the J call TRBJ2-1; the match to TRBD2 covers 10 bases. After removal of 1 base from V and 6 bases from J, the junction contained 6 bases not matched to a gene. CDR1 is MNHEY and CDR2 is SMNVEV in the germline V gene (reference sequence). CDR3 length: 16 residues. CDR3 region: CASSLFPSGRGNEQFF. The CDR3 nucleotides are TGTGCCAGCAGTTTATTCCCAAGCGGGAGGGGCAATGAGCAGTTCTTC.

This clone has only one observation. V gene TRBV7-2 combines with J gene TRBJ2-1; D uncertain. In germline, CDR1 is SGHTA, CDR2 FQGNSA. CDR3 size: 12 residues. Trimming left V 1 base short and J 9 bases short, with 7 bases between. DNA of the CDR3: TGTGCCAGCAGCTTAGGATGGAGTGAGCAGTTCTTC. Protein sequence: CASSLGWSEQFF. Looking up the rest from reference TRBV7-2 and TRBJ2-1 gives the full variable domain: GAGVSQSPSNKVTEKGKDVELRCDPISGHTALYWYRQSLGQGLEFLIYFQGNSAPDKSGLPSDRFSAERTGGSVSTLTIQRTQQEDSAVYLCASSLGWSEQFFGPGTRLTVL.

This chain connects TRBV5-1 to TRBJ2-6, with 7 bases fitting TRBD1. The CDR3 is made up of 15 amino acids. J was trimmed by 5 bases and V by 7 bases; bases with no gene match: 9. Looked up from germline, CDR1 is SGHRS and CDR2 is YFSETQ. The CDR3 bases are TGCGCCAGCTCTCCTCCAGGGGGTAGGGCCAACGTCCTGACTTTC. Its translation: CASSPPGGRANVLTF.

The rearrangement links TRBV15 to TRBJ2-7, with D perhaps TRBD1 or TRBD2 (6 bases each). V was trimmed by 5 bases and J by 5 bases, leaving 25 bases between them. The CDR3 extends over 17 amino acids. CDR1 is LNHNV and CDR2 is YYDKDF in the germline V gene (reference sequence). The CDR3 sequence: CATSGGQLGAQRNEQYF. In DNA, the CDR3 is TGTGCCACCAGCGGAGGGCAGTTGGGGGCCCAGAGGAACGAGCAGTACTTC.

The chain recombines TRBV6-6 with TRBJ2-7, with 7 nucleotides matching TRBD2. CDR1 is MNHNY and CDR2 is SVGAGI in the germline V gene (reference sequence). The CDR3 extends over 13 amino acids. V shed 6 bases, J shed 7 bases, and the junction held 9 bases outside the gene matches. The CDR3 DNA follows: TGTGCCAGCAGCCATCCGGGGGGAAGGGAGCAGTACTTC. Translation: CASSHPGGREQYF.

The chain uses TRBV28 and TRBJ2-7; D possibly corresponds to TRBD2 (6 bases). Germline CDR1 is MDHEN and CDR2 is SYDVKM. Trimming took off 5 bases at V and 0 bases at J, with 14 bases between the two ends. CDR3 size: 15 residues. The DNA of the CDR3 is TGTGCCAGCAGTACCCCCGGGGGAGCCTCCTACGAGCAGTACTTC. Translating gives CASSTPGGASYEQYF. Looking up the rest from reference TRBV28 and TRBJ2-7 gives the full variable domain: DVKVTQSSRYLVKRTGEKVFLECVQDMDHENMFWYRQDPGLGLRLIYFSYDVKMKEKGDIPEGYSVSREKKERFSLILESASTNQTSMYLCASSTPGGASYEQYFGPGTRLTVT.

The chain joins TRBV4-1 to TRBJ1-2; 7 bases are a match to TRBD1. Trimming at V came to 4 bases and at J to 5 bases, leaving 10 bases not matched to a gene. CDR1 is MGHRA and CDR2 is YSYEKL in the germline V gene. The CDR3 is 15 amino acids. The CDR3 DNA reads as TGCGCCAGCAGCCCTGGGACAGCTCTTACTTATGGCTACACCTTC. Encoded protein: CASSPGTALTYGYTF.

This chain uses TRBV19 with TRBJ2-2; possibly TRBD1 for D (5 bases). This CDR3 comprises 14 residues. Trimming pared 0 bases from V and 11 bases from J, leaving 13 bases between. Germline assignment: CDR1 LNHDA and CDR2 SQIVND (reference sequence). The CDR3 nucleotides read TGTGCCAGTAGTATAGACAAGGGGCCGGGCGAGCTGTTTTTT. Its translation is CASSIDKGPGELFF.

The rearrangement uses TRBV10-3 and TRBJ2-5, with a weak D call TRBD1 (6 bases). Germline lookup yields CDR1 ENHRY and CDR2 SYGVKD. V was cut by 4 bases and J by 1 base, with 7 bases left in between. CDR3 size: 13 residues. CDR3 sequence (DNA): TGTGCCATCAGTGGAGGGGGCCAAGAGACCCAGTACTTC. It codes for CAISGGGQETQYF.

The chain links TRBV2 to TRBJ2-2, with 13 bases lining up with TRBD2. With 4 bases clipped from V and 5 bases from J, the junction kept 19 bases outside the gene matches. CDR1 is SNHLY and CDR2 is FYNNEI in the germline V gene. The CDR3 runs to 21 residues. The CDR3 loop is CASSGVHRAGTSGEITGELFF. The CDR3 DNA sequence: TGTGCCAGCAGTGGAGTGCACAGGGCCGGGACTAGCGGGGAGATTACCGGGGAGCTGTTTTTT.

The rearrangement uses TRBV7-3 and TRBJ2-2; the D gene is possibly TRBD2 (6 bases). V shed 4 bases and J shed 5 bases, with 17 bases lying between them. This CDR3 comprises 16 residues. From germline, CDR1 is SGHTA and CDR2 FQGTGA. CDR3: CASSSSVSGYTGELFF. The CDR3 DNA reads as TGTGCCAGCAGCTCTAGCGTATCAGGTTATACCGGGGAGCTGTTTTTT.

DNA of the CDR3: TGTGCCAGCAGTTTAGAGGGGACAGGGCGCGGCGAGCAGTACTTC. It codes for CASSLEGTGRGEQYF. The V and J genes are TRBV28 and TRBJ2-7, with TRBD1 matching over 9 bases. Germline values: CDR1 MDHEN, CDR2 SYDVKM. The V and J ends lost 2 bases and 6 bases, in that order; junction bases with no gene match: 8. This CDR3 is built from 15 residues.

The count of this clone is one. The chain is built from TRBV6-5 and TRBJ1-4; 7 positions match TRBD1. The CDR3 runs 15 residues. Unmatched junction bases numbered 14, after V lost 8 bases and J lost 8 bases. CDR1 MNHEY and CDR2 SVGAGI come from the germline V gene. CDR3 amino acids: CASRDRDLGREKLFF. The DNA for the CDR3 is TGTGCCAGCCGAGACAGGGACCTTGGAAGGGAAAAACTGTTTTTT.

A note on this clone: Other DNA sequences from this sample encode an identical CDR3 as well. J is TRBJ2-7 and V is TRBV5-4; D perhaps matches TRBD2 (6 bases). There are 12 residues in the CDR3. CDR1 is SGHNT, CDR2 YYREEE, per germline (reference sequence). V was shortened by 2 bases and J by 7 bases, with 10 bases between the two germline ends. CDR3 protein: CASSFQEGEQYF. CDR3 coding DNA: TGTGCCAGCAGCTTTCAGGAGGGGGAGCAGTACTTC.